This TCR beta chain was profiled in a study of shared clonotypes between healthy human individuals. Whole-study context: A donor's plate count was three for CD4 naive and three for CD4 memory; CD8 naive had two and CD8 memory one.

The data were produced by immunoSEQ multiplex PCR, yet TCRdb's version contains in-frame clones alone and is incomplete. This sample has 230,000 or so clones, with about 69% found just once. V was clipped by 7 bases and J by 0 bases, with 19 bases between them. CDR1 is ENHRY, CDR2 SYGVKD, per germline. This CDR3 region has 17 residues. CD45RA-negative memory and CD45RA+ naive subsets were split from the CD4+ cells. Study-wide results and limits: Generation probabilities of non-shared clonotypes were lower (relative to those shared by all four donors).

With respect to this clone: As yet, its antigen is unknown.

This clonotype was obtained from a man aged 25-40 years in good health. The chain combines TRBV10-3 with TRBJ1-3; a possible D gene is TRBD1 (5 bases). Specimen: memory CD4+ T cells sorted from blood. The subset denotes: CD45RA-negative fraction. The CDR3 protein is CAITEPQTAISGNTIYF. CDR3 nucleotide sequence: TGTGCCATCACTGAACCCCAGACAGCAATCTCTGGAAACACCATATATTTT.